This TCR beta chain is drawn from a study of CD8 T cells in ankylosing spondylitis. Broader study findings: Within peripheral blood, clones linked to disease were CD8+ and relatively rare.

Worth noting for this clonotype: What it recognizes is unknown.

Germline trimming cut 4 bases from V and 4 bases from J; bases unmatched to any gene: 5. Germline CDR1 and CDR2: SGHVS and FQNEAQ. The CDR3 extends over 15 amino acids. A single record per CDR3 protein comes from TCRdb applying MiXCR to the 5' RACE reads. Of about 360,000 distinct CDR3 sequences detected, 20% to 25% appear once; the ten largest clones hold around 13%. The TCR sequence derives from a male donor with ankylosing spondylitis or in good health (not recorded which). The sample taken for sequencing was blood, either unsorted or a sorted T cell fraction (not recorded which). This chain joins TRBV7-8 and TRBJ2-5, with 11 bases that match TRBD1. CDR3 DNA sequence: TGTGCCAGCAGCTCCGGGACAGGGGGTTCAGAGACCCAGTACTTC. Protein product: CASSSGTGGSETQYF.